Below are 13 T cell receptor beta chains sequenced from a single sample in a study of CD8 T cells in ankylosing spondylitis. TCRdb called the 5' RACE reads again in MiXCR, with one record for every CDR3 protein. The data show under 85,000 distinct CDR3 sequences, roughly 5% seen once. What was sequenced was blood, either unsorted or a sorted T cell fraction (not recorded which). These receptors originate from a male donor with ankylosing spondylitis or in good health (not recorded which).

This clonotype came up many times. V gene TRBV5-1 combines with J gene TRBJ2-3; tentative D call: TRBD2 (5 bases). Trimming stripped 0 bases from V and 2 bases from J, with 10 bases between. The germline CDR1 and CDR2 sequences are SGHRS and YFSETQ. This CDR3 comprises 15 residues. CDR3 nucleotide sequence: TGCGCCAGCAGCTTGGAGAGCGGTTCCACAGATACGCAGTATTTT. Amino acids: CASSLESGSTDTQYF.

This clonotype occurred many times. This chain joins TRBV10-2 and TRBJ2-3; the D gene is possibly TRBD2 (6 bases). The V gene lost 5 bases and the J gene lost 3 bases, with 15 bases spanning the gap. The CDR3 is made up of 15 amino acids. Germline V gives CDR1 WSHSY, CDR2 SAAADI. The CDR3 sequence is CASSFKAGGTDTQYF. The DNA of the CDR3 is TGCGCCAGCAGTTTCAAAGCGGGTGGGACAGATACGCAGTATTTT.

This clonotype was recorded many times. The genes are TRBV29-1 and TRBJ2-2; TRBD1 matches at 8 bases. The V gene end was trimmed by 5 bases and the J gene end by 2 bases; junction bases not matched to a gene: 4. Looked up from germline, CDR1 is SQVTM and CDR2 is ANQGSEA. This CDR3 is built from 14 residues. The CDR3 is CSVRPGGNTGELFF. The CDR3 DNA reads TGCAGCGTTAGGCCAGGGGGCAACACCGGGGAGCTGTTTTTT.

This rearrangement joins TRBV3-2 to TRBJ1-4. TRBV3-2 is annotated as a pseudogene. This CDR3 has 16 amino acids. The CDR3 DNA reads TGTGCCTCCACCCCCGGGACGGCCCTAGGGGACGAAAAACTGTTTTTT. Protein: CASTPGTALGDEKLFF.

This clonotype was found many times. V usage is TRBV28 and J usage is TRBJ2-3, with TRBD1 as a possible D gene (6 bases). Trimming took off 7 bases at V and 2 bases at J, with 19 bases between the two ends. Germline V CDR1 and CDR2: MDHEN, SYDVKM. This CDR3 is built from 16 residues. The CDR3 reads CASMGPTGFYTDTQYF. CDR3 coding DNA: TGTGCCAGCATGGGGCCCACAGGGTTTTACACAGATACGCAGTATTTT.

This clonotype appeared many times. The chain recombines TRBV4-2 with TRBJ2-3; no reliable D call. V was cut by 1 base and J by 2 bases, with 13 bases left in between. Germline V gene sequence: CDR1 LGHNA, CDR2 YNFKEQ. This CDR3 is 16 amino acids long. CDR3 region: CASSQGVRVDTDTQYF. DNA for the CDR3: TGTGCCAGCAGCCAAGGGGTACGGGTGGACACAGATACGCAGTATTTT.

The table lists this clonotype with many counts. The V and J genes are TRBV7-3 and TRBJ1-2; possible D gene TRBD1, 6 bases. The germline gives CDR1 SGHTA, CDR2 FQGTGA. V shed 0 bases and J shed 8 bases, with 16 bases lying between them. The CDR3 is 15 residues long. Here the CDR3 reads CASSLTAGAVGGYTF. As DNA, the CDR3 is TGTGCCAGCAGCTTAACAGCAGGGGCGGTAGGAGGCTACACCTTC.

This clonotype has ten or more counts. This chain connects TRBV10-3 to TRBJ2-5; 10 bases match TRBD1. J was trimmed by 4 bases and V by 1 base; bases with no gene match: 3. Looked up from germline, CDR1 is ENHRY and CDR2 is SYGVKD. The CDR3 totals 15 residues. The CDR3 sequence: CAISELRTGGETQYF. The CDR3 DNA reads TGTGCCATCAGTGAGTTGCGGACAGGGGGAGAGACCCAGTACTTC.

This clonotype was counted at least ten times. The V gene is TRBV20-1, the J gene TRBJ1-1; D gene ambiguous. The CDR3 sequence is 13 residues long. Deletions cut 0 bases from V and 6 bases from J, with 11 bases between. The germline V gene encodes CDR1 DFQATT and CDR2 SNEGSKA (reference sequence). The CDR3 DNA sequence: TGCAGTGCTAGAGAGCATTCGGGCGCTGAAGCTTTCTTT. Translated: CSAREHSGAEAFF.

This clonotype was counted ten times or more. The chain links TRBV13 to TRBJ2-2; tentatively, D is TRBD1 (5 bases). V lost 3 bases and J 4 bases, leaving 12 bases between the germline ends. CDR1 and CDR2 from the germline V gene are PRHDT and FYEKMQ (reference sequence). The CDR3 sequence is 15 residues long. CDR3 residues: CASSFVGASTGELFF. The CDR3, as DNA: TGTGCCAGCAGCTTCGTAGGGGCCTCCACCGGGGAGCTGTTTTTT.

This clonotype was seen many times. This sequence joins TRBV6-1 and TRBJ2-7; D uncertain. Germline V CDR1 and CDR2: MNHNS, SASEGT. The CDR3 length is 13 residues. V was clipped by 6 bases and J by 8 bases, with 17 bases between them. The CDR3 loop reads CASRQDGATKQYF. Written as DNA, the CDR3 is TGTGCCAGCAGACAAGACGGAGCTACGAAGCAGTACTTC.

This clonotype appeared many times. This chain joins TRBV3-1 and TRBJ2-1; D gene ambiguous. V lost 4 bases, J lost 6 bases, and 7 bases lay in between. The CDR3 is made up of 12 amino acids. Germline CDR1 is LGHDT and CDR2 is YNNKEL (reference sequence). The CDR3, as DNA: TGTGCCAGCAGCCTATCCCTCAATGAGCAGTTCTTC. Residues: CASSLSLNEQFF.

This clonotype was observed at least ten times. The chain recombines TRBV5-1 with TRBJ2-1, with 9 bases matching TRBD1. The CDR3 runs to 19 residues. The germline gives CDR1 SGHRS, CDR2 YFSETQ. V gave up 4 bases and J gave up 2 bases; unmatched junction bases: 16. CDR3 amino acids: CASSRLPTGGSMTYNEQFF. The DNA for the CDR3 is TGCGCCAGCAGCCGATTACCGACAGGGGGTAGTATGACCTACAATGAGCAGTTCTTC.